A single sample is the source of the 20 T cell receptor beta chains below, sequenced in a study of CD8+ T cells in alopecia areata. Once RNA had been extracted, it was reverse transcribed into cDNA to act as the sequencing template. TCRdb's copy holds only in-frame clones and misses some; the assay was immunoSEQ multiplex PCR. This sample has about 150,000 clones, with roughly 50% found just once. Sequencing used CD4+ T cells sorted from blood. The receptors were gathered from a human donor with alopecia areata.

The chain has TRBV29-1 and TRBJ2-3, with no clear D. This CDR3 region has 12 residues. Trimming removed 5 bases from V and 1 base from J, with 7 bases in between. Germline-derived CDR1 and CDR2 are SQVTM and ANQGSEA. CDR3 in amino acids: CSVCVGTDTQYF. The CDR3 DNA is TGCAGCGTTTGTGTAGGCACAGATACGCAGTATTTT.

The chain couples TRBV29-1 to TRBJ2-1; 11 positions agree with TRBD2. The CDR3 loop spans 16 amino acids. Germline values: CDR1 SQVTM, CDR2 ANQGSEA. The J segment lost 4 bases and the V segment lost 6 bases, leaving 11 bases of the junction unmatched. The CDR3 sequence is CSVLRGGTSGYNEQFF. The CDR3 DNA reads TGCAGCGTCCTTAGAGGCGGGACTAGCGGTTACAATGAGCAGTTCTTC.

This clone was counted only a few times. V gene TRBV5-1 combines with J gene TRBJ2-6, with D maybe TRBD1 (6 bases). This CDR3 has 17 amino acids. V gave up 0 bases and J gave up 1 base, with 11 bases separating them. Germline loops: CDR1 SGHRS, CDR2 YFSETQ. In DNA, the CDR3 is TGCGCCAGCAGCTTGGCCTTTACAGGGTCTGGGGCCAACGTCCTGACTTTC. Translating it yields CASSLAFTGSGANVLTF.

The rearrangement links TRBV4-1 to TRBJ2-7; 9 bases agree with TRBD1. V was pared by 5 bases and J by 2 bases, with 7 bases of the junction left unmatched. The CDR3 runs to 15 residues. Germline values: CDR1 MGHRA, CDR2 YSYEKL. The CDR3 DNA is TGCGCCAGCAGCTATCCGGGACAGGGACCCTACGAGCAGTACTTC. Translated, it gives CASSYPGQGPYEQYF.

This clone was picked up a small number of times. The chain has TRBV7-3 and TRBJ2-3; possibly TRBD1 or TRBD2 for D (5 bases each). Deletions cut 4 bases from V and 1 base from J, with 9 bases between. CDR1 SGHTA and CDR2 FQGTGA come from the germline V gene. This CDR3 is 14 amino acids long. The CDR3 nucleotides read TGTGCCAGCAGCTATAGAGGGGGCACAGATACGCAGTATTTT. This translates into CASSYRGGTDTQYF.

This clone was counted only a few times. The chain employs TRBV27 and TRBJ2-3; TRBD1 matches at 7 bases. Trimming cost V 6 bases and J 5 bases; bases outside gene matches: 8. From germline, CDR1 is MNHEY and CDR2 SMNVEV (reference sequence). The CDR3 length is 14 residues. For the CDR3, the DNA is TGTGCCAGCAGGGTCGACAGGGTCAGAGATACGCAGTATTTT. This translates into CASRVDRVRDTQYF.

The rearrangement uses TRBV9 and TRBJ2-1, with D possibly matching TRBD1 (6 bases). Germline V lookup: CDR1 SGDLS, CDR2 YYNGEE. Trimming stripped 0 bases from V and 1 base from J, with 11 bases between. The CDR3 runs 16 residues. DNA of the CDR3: TGTGCCAGCAGCGTAGGGACAGCCATTTCCTACAATGAGCAGTTCTTC. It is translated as CASSVGTAISYNEQFF.

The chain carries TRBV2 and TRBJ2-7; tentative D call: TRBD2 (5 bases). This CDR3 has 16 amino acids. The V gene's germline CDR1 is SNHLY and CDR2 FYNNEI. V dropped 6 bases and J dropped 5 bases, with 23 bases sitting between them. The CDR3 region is CASRARLPRAADEQYF. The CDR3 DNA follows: TGTGCCAGCAGGGCTCGACTACCAAGAGCCGCCGACGAGCAGTACTTC.

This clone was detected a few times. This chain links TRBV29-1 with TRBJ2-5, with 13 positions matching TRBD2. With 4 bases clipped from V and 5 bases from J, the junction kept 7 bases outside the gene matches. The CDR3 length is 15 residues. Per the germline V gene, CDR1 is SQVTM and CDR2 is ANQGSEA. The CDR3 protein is CSVGTSGSTSETQYF. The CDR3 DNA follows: TGCAGCGTTGGGACTAGCGGGAGCACGTCTGAGACCCAGTACTTC.

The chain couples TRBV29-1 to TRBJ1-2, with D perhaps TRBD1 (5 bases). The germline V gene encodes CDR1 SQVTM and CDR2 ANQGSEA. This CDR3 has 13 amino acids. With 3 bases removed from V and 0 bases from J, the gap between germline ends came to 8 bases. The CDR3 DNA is TGCAGCGTTGAGGGGGTTTCTAACTATGGCTACACCTTC. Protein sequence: CSVEGVSNYGYTF.

The CDR3 nucleotides read TGTGCCAGCAGCTCACGGTCGAACTATGGCTACACCTTC. It yields the protein CASSSRSNYGYTF. The rearrangement joins TRBV7-9 to TRBJ1-2; no clear D. This CDR3 comprises 13 residues. V was pared by 4 bases and J by 2 bases, with 8 bases between. Germline loops: CDR1 SEHNR, CDR2 FQNEAQ (reference sequence).

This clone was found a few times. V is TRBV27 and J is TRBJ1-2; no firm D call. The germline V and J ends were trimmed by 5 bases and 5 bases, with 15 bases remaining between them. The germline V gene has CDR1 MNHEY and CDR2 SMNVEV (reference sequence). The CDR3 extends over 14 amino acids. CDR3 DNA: TGTGCCAGCAGTCCGGTGGTCGGGGTATATGGCTACACCTTC. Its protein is CASSPVVGVYGYTF.

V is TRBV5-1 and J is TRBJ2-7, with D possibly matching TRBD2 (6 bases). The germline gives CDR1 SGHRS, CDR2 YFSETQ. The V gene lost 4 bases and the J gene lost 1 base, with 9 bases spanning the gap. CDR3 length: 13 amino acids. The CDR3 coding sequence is TGCGCCAGCAGCCCAGCGGGTTCCTACGAGCAGTACTTC. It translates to CASSPAGSYEQYF.

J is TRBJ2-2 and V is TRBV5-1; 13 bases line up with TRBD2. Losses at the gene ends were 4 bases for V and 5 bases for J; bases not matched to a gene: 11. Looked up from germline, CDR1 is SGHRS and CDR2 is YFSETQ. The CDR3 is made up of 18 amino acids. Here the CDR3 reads CASSLLGLAGAGTGELFF. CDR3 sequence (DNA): TGCGCCAGCAGCCTACTTGGACTAGCGGGAGCGGGAACCGGGGAGCTGTTTTTT.

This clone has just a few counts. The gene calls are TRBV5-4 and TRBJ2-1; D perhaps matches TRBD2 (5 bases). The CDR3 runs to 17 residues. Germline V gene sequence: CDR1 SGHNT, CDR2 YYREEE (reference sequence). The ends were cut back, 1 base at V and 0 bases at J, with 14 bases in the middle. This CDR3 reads CASSLSLRTLSYNEQFF. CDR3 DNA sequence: TGTGCCAGCAGCTTGAGTTTGCGGACTCTCTCCTACAATGAGCAGTTCTTC.

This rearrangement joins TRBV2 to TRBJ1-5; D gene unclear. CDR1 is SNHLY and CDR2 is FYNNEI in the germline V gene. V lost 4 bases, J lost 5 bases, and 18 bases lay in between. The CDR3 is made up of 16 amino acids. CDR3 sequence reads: CASSGRRSFTDQPQHF. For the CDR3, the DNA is TGTGCCAGCAGTGGGCGACGCAGCTTTACGGATCAGCCCCAGCATTTT.

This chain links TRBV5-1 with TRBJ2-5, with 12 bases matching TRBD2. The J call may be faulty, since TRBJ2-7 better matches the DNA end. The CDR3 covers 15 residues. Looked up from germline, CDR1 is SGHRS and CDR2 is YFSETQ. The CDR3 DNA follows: TGCGCCAGCAGCTGGAGGACTAGCGGGGACTACGAGCAGTACTTC. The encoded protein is CASSWRTSGDYEQYF.

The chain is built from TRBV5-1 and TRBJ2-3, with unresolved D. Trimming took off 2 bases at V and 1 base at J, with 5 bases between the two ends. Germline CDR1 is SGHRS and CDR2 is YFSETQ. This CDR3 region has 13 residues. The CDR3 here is CASSFGRTDTQYF. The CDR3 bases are TGCGCCAGCAGCTTTGGTCGCACAGATACGCAGTATTTT. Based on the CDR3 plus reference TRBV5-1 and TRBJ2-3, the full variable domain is KAGVTQTPRYLIKTRGQQVTLSCSPISGHRSVSWYQQTPGQGLQFLFEYFSETQRNKGNFPGRFSGRQFSNSRSEMNVSTLELGDSALYLCASSFGRTDTQYFGPGTRLTVL.

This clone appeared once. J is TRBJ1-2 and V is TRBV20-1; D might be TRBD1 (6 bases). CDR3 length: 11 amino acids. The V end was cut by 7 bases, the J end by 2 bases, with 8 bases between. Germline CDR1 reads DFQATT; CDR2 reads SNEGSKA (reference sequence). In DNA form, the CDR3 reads TGCAGTGTGGGGGGCAACTATGGCTACACCTTC. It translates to CSVGGNYGYTF.

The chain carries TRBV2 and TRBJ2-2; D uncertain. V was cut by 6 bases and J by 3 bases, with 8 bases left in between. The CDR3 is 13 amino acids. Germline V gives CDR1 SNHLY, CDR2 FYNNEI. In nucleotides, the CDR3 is TGTGCCAGCAGAGTAATCTACACCGGGGAGCTGTTTTTT. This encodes CASRVIYTGELFF.